The 2 T cell receptor beta chains presented below share a single source sample, sequenced in a study of T cells in Graves' hyperthyroidism and ophthalmopathy. Regions amplified from RNA transcripts were the TCR beta CDR3 regions. RT-PCR in the first round (using the HTBI primer set) targeted the TCR CDR3. TCRdb reprocessed the multiplex PCR reads via MiXCR and lists one record per CDR3 protein. The table lists around 610,000 distinct CDR3 sequences, roughly 14% of them singletons, with about 4.5% in the top ten. Sequencing used blood. The receptors were gathered from a woman aged 35 to 49 with Graves' ophthalmopathy.

This clonotype was seen many times. The CDR3 DNA sequence: TGTGCCATCAGTACGGGGGGCACCCAAGAGACCCAGTACTTC. It is translated as CAISTGGTQETQYF. J is TRBJ2-5 and V is TRBV10-3; D may be TRBD2 (7 bases). Germline CDR1 ENHRY, CDR2 SYGVKD. The CDR3 is made up of 14 amino acids. V lost 5 bases and J 1 base, leaving 11 bases between the germline ends.

This clonotype has only one observation. A much larger clone lies one base from this, so it may be a read error. This rearrangement joins TRBV24-1 to TRBJ2-1; TRBD2 matches at 7 bases. Germline V CDR1 and CDR2: KGHDR, SFDVKD. The CDR3 contains 16 residues. CDR3 coding DNA: TGTGCCACCAGTCGGGAAGCGGGGAGCTCCCACAATGAGCAGTTCTTC. The encoded protein is CATSREAGSSHNEQFF.